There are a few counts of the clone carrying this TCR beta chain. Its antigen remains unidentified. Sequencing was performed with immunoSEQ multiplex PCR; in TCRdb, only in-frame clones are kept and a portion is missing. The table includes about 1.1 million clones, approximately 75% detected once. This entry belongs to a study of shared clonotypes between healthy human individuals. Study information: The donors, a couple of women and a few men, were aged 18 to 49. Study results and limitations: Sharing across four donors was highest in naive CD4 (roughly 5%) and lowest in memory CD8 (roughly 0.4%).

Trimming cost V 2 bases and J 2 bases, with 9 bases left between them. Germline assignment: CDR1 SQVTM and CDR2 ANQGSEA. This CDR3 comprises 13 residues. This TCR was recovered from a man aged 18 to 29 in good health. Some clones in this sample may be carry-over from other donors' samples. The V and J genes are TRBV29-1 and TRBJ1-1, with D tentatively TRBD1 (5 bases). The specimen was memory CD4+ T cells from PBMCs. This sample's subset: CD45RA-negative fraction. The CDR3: CSVEPDRNTEAFF. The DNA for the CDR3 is TGCAGCGTTGAACCCGACAGAAACACTGAAGCTTTCTTT.